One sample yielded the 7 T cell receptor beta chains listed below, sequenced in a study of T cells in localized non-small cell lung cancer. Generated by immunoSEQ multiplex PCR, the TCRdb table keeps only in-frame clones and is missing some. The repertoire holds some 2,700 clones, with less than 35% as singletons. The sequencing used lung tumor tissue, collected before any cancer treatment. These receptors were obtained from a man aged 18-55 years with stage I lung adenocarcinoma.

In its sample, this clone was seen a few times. The CDR3 bases are TGTGCCAGCAGATCTAATCCGGGGTCGGGCACCGGGGAGCTGTTTTTT. Amino acid sequence: CASRSNPGSGTGELFF. This chain uses TRBV2 with TRBJ2-2; tentatively, D is TRBD2 (5 bases). From germline, CDR1 is SNHLY and CDR2 FYNNEI. CDR3 length: 16 residues. Trimming stripped 6 bases from V and 4 bases from J, with 18 bases between.

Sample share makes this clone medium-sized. This chain's CDR3 is CASSEEDYEQYF. DNA of the CDR3: TGTGCCAGCAGTGAGGAAGATTACGAGCAGTACTTC. This chain links TRBV6-8 with TRBJ2-7; D gene uncertain. Per the germline V gene, CDR1 is MNHGY and CDR2 is SAAAGT. The CDR3 sequence is 12 residues long. V was trimmed by 5 bases and J by 4 bases, leaving 9 bases between them.

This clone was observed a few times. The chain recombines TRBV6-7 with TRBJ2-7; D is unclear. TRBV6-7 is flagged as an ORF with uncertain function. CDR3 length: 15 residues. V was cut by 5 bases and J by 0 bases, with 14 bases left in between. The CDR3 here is CASSEDEVGSYEQYF. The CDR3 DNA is TGTGCCAGCAGTGAAGACGAAGTAGGCTCCTACGAGCAGTACTTC.

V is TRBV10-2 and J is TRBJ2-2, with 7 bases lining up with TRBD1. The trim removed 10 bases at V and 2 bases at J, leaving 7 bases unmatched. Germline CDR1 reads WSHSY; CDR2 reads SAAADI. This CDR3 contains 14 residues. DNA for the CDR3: TGCGCCACCAAGGGACAGAAAAACACCGGGGAGCTGTTTTTT. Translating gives CATKGQKNTGELFF.

In DNA form, the CDR3 reads TGTGCCACCTCGTCCAGTGATTACGAAAGTTCACCCCTCCACTTT. Translated, it gives CATSSSDYESSPLHF. The chain is built from TRBV19 and TRBJ1-6; D not certain. The V end lost 10 bases, the J end lost 9 bases, and 22 bases lay between the germline ends. Germline V CDR1 and CDR2: LNHDA, SQIVND (reference sequence). This CDR3 comprises 15 residues.

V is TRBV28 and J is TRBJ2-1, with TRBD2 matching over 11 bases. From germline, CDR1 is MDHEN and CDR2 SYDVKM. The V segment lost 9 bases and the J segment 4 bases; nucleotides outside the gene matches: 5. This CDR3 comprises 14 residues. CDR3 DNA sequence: TGTGCCAGTTCGGGACTAGCGGCTTACAATGAGCAGTTCTTC. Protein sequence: CASSGLAAYNEQFF.

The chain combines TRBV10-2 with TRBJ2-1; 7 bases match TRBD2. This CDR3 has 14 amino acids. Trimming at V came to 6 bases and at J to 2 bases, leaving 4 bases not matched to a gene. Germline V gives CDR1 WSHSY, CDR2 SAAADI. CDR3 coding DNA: TGCGCCAGCAGAGGAGCGGGGCCCTACAATGAGCAGTTCTTC. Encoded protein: CASRGAGPYNEQFF.